This T cell receptor beta chain was identified during a study of cytomegalovirus exposure and HLA in healthy donors. With regard to this clone: Its antigen is unidentified.

The V and J ends lost 0 bases and 3 bases, in that order; junction bases with no gene match: 5. Germline V gives CDR1 SGHTA, CDR2 FQGNSA. The CDR3 sequence is 16 residues long. Whole-study results and caveats: According to a later analysis, most TCR beta chains associated with CMV appeared HLA-restricted.

PCR involved 60 Vbeta and 13 Jbeta primers. Some clones are missing from TCRdb's copy, which holds only in-frame ones; the method was immunoSEQ multiplex PCR. This sample's table has 200,000 to 250,000 clones. The clonotype originates from a woman aged 25 to 39 in good health and CMV-seropositive. The sample consisted of PBMCs. This chain uses TRBV7-2 with TRBJ2-1; 7 bases agree with TRBD2. This CDR3 reads CASSLAGGLGYNEQFF. CDR3 sequence (DNA): TGTGCCAGCAGCTTAGCGGGAGGGTTAGGCTACAATGAGCAGTTCTTC. The full variable domain, with the rest looked up from reference TRBV7-2 and TRBJ2-1, is GAGVSQSPSNKVTEKGKDVELRCDPISGHTALYWYRQSLGQGLEFLIYFQGNSAPDKSGLPSDRFSAERTGGSVSTLTIQRTQQEDSAVYLCASSLAGGLGYNEQFFGPGTRLTVL.